The 21 T cell receptor beta chains below come from one sample, sequenced in a study of control samples from healthy donors and cancer patients. Clones were sequenced by immunoSEQ multiplex PCR, and TCRdb holds only the in-frame ones, with some missing. The data contain hundreds of thousands of clones, 80% to 95% of them singletons. The specimen sequenced was PBMCs. These receptors originate from a man between 35 and 55 years old with head and neck cancer.

The chain links TRBV30 to TRBJ2-3; possibly TRBD2 for D (5 bases). V was shortened by 4 bases and J by 8 bases, with 10 bases between the two germline ends. In germline, CDR1 is GTSNPN, CDR2 SVGIG (reference sequence). This CDR3 spans 11 amino acids. The CDR3 is CAWTHEGTQYF. In DNA form, the CDR3 reads TGTGCCTGGACCCACGAGGGTACGCAGTATTTT.

For the CDR3, the DNA is TGTGCCAGCAGCTTGGGTATCTACGAGCAGTACTTC. It translates to CASSLGIYEQYF. V and J are TRBV5-4 and TRBJ2-7; D unresolved. The CDR3 consists of 12 residues. Per germline, CDR1 SGHNT and CDR2 YYREEE (reference sequence). Trimming removed 0 bases at V and 3 bases at J, with 4 bases between.

The CDR3 loop is CASSPDRGGEKLFF. The CDR3 DNA follows: TGTGCCAGTAGTCCCGACAGGGGAGGAGAAAAACTGTTTTTT. The chain is built from TRBV19 and TRBJ1-4; TRBD1 agrees at 8 bases. V trimming: 5 bases; J trimming: 8 bases; junction bases outside the gene matches: 7. The CDR3 length is 14 residues. Looked up from germline, CDR1 is LNHDA and CDR2 is SQIVND (reference sequence).

The rearrangement joins TRBV7-3 to TRBJ2-1; no reliable D call. V gave up 4 bases and J gave up 10 bases, with 11 bases separating them. The CDR3 has 12 amino acids. Germline V gene data show CDR1 as SGHTA and CDR2 as FQGTGA. CDR3 in amino acids: CASSSISTEQFF. As DNA, the CDR3 is TGTGCCAGCAGCTCCATCAGTACAGAGCAGTTCTTC.

The chain recombines TRBV10-3 with TRBJ1-3; D perhaps matches TRBD1 (5 bases). Trimming took off 3 bases at V and 4 bases at J, with 16 bases between the two ends. The CDR3 covers 16 residues. CDR1 and CDR2 from the germline V gene are ENHRY and SYGVKD. CDR3 region: CAISDGASSPGNTIYF. The DNA for the CDR3 is TGTGCCATCAGTGATGGGGCCTCGTCCCCCGGAAACACCATATATTTT.

The V gene is TRBV7-2, the J gene TRBJ2-7, with D perhaps given as TRBD1 or TRBD2 (5 bases each). This CDR3 region has 16 residues. The V end was cut by 3 bases, the J end by 4 bases, with 19 bases between. Germline assignment: CDR1 SGHTA and CDR2 FQGNSA. CDR3 sequence (DNA): TGTGCCAGCAGCTTGACCCGGGACCCGGGTTTGTACGAGCAGTACTTC. Translated, it gives CASSLTRDPGLYEQYF.

The chain has TRBV30 and TRBJ2-2; D ambiguous. This CDR3 spans 13 amino acids. V was cut by 2 bases and J by 6 bases, with 10 bases left in between. Germline V gives CDR1 GTSNPN, CDR2 SVGIG (reference sequence). CDR3 sequence: CAWSLSLAGELFF. CDR3 coding DNA: TGTGCCTGGAGTCTTAGTTTGGCCGGGGAGCTGTTTTTT.

The V call is TRBV4-1, the J call TRBJ2-3, with 13 bases that match TRBD2. This CDR3 is 18 amino acids long. Germline CDR1 MGHRA, CDR2 YSYEKL. Trimming at V came to 4 bases and at J to 6 bases, leaving 13 bases not matched to a gene. The DNA for the CDR3 is TGCGCCAGCAGCCTTACCACCGGGACTAGCGGGGAAAGTGATACGCAGTATTTT. Translation: CASSLTTGTSGESDTQYF.

This clone was picked up one time. This sequence joins TRBV20-1 and TRBJ2-3; 7 positions match TRBD1. The CDR3 has 14 amino acids. V lost 6 bases to trimming and J lost 0 bases; unmatched junction nucleotides: 6. Germline CDR1 DFQATT, CDR2 SNEGSKA (reference sequence). CDR3 bases: TGCAGTGCCAGTGGGACAGCGAGCACAGATACGCAGTATTTT. Translation gives CSASGTASTDTQYF.

This rearrangement joins TRBV11-2 to TRBJ2-3; D tentatively reads TRBD1 or TRBD2 (5 bases each). V lost 1 base and J lost 2, with 13 bases in between. This CDR3 spans 16 amino acids. The germline gives CDR1 SGHAT, CDR2 FQNNGV. The CDR3: CASSLVEGSLTDTQYF. CDR3 in DNA: TGTGCCAGCAGCTTAGTTGAGGGGTCCCTCACAGATACGCAGTATTTT.

This chain links TRBV24-1 with TRBJ2-1; the D is unclear. V was pared by 4 bases and J by 6 bases, with 15 bases between. The CDR3 is made up of 15 amino acids. CDR1 and CDR2 (germline): KGHDR, SFDVKD. In DNA form, the CDR3 reads TGTGCCACCAGTGAGGGAATTACGGGTGGCAATGAGCAGTTCTTC. It encodes CATSEGITGGNEQFF.

This clone has a single count. The rearrangement uses TRBV28 and TRBJ1-4; no clear D gene. The CDR3 is made up of 13 amino acids. Germline V gives CDR1 MDHEN, CDR2 SYDVKM. V was shortened by 1 base and J by 11 bases, with 11 bases between the two germline ends. This CDR3 reads CASSLLGFGKLFF. DNA for the CDR3: TGTGCCAGCAGTTTATTGGGGTTCGGGAAACTGTTTTTT.

The genes are TRBV9 and TRBJ1-5; maybe TRBD1 (6 bases). Trimming pared 5 bases from V and 5 bases from J, leaving 14 bases between. Germline loops: CDR1 SGDLS, CDR2 YYNGEE. The CDR3 consists of 14 residues. DNA for the CDR3: TGTGCCAGCAGTCCTTGGGAGGGGGATCAGCCCCAGCATTTT. It translates to CASSPWEGDQPQHF.

This sequence joins TRBV2 and TRBJ1-2; 7 bases line up with TRBD1. V trimming: 1 base; J trimming: 2 bases; junction bases outside the gene matches: 1. The germline V gene has CDR1 SNHLY and CDR2 FYNNEI. The CDR3 has 14 residues. The chain's CDR3 is CASSEVQGNYGYTF. CDR3 bases: TGTGCCAGCAGTGAAGTACAGGGGAACTATGGCTACACCTTC.

The J gene is TRBJ2-7, the V gene TRBV20-1; the D is unclear. V lost 7 bases, J lost 1 base, and 8 bases lay in between. Germline V gene data show CDR1 as DFQATT and CDR2 as SNEGSKA (reference sequence). CDR3 size: 11 residues. This chain's CDR3 is CSVLTSYEQYF. CDR3 DNA sequence: TGCAGTGTCCTCACATCCTACGAGCAGTACTTC.

This chain links TRBV21-1 with TRBJ2-1. TRBV21-1 is termed a pseudogene. The CDR3 sequence is 16 residues long. The CDR3 bases are TGTGCCAGCAGCAAAGTAAGCTGGGTAACCTACAATGAGCAGTTCTTC. Translating gives CASSKVSWVTYNEQFF.

V gene TRBV7-9 combines with J gene TRBJ1-5, with no clear D. CDR1 and CDR2 (germline): SEHNR, FQNEAQ (reference sequence). The CDR3 is 13 amino acids. The ends were cut back, 1 base at V and 7 bases at J, with 8 bases in the middle. The CDR3 nucleotides are TGTGCCAGCAGCTTAGAGTTCGGGCAGCCCCAGCATTTT. Translating it yields CASSLEFGQPQHF.

V usage is TRBV27 and J usage is TRBJ2-1; 7 bases agree with TRBD1. The CDR3 is made up of 13 amino acids. CDR1 is MNHEY and CDR2 is SMNVEV in the germline V gene (reference sequence). V gave up 5 bases and J gave up 6 bases; unmatched junction bases: 4. CDR3 in amino acids: CASSITGVNEQFF. CDR3 DNA: TGTGCCAGCAGTATTACAGGGGTCAATGAGCAGTTCTTC.

The V and J genes are TRBV7-2 and TRBJ1-1; weak D call: TRBD1 (6 bases). This CDR3 has 15 residues. Trimming took 0 bases from V and 4 from J, leaving 12 bases between them. Germline CDR1 SGHTA, CDR2 FQGNSA. CDR3 sequence (DNA): TGTGCCAGCAGCTTAGCGCGGGGGGCGGCCACTGAAGCTTTCTTT. It codes for CASSLARGAATEAFF.

This chain connects TRBV5-4 to TRBJ1-4; perhaps TRBD1 as D (5 bases). The CDR3 totals 13 residues. Germline CDR1 and CDR2: SGHNT and YYREEE (reference sequence). V lost 2 bases to trimming and J lost 7 bases, with 9 bases between them. Written as DNA, the CDR3 is TGTGCCAGCAGCTTCCCAGGGAGTGAAAAACTGTTTTTT. This codes for CASSFPGSEKLFF.

J is TRBJ2-3 and V is TRBV3-1 (or the pseudogene TRBV3-2); 7 bases match TRBD2. This CDR3 has 15 residues. Germline V CDR1 and CDR2: LGHDT, YNNKEL (reference sequence). The trim removed 4 bases at V and 0 bases at J, leaving 4 bases unmatched. The CDR3 DNA follows: TGTGCCAGCAGCCCCCTGCGGGGGAGCACAGATACGCAGTATTTT. Its translation is CASSPLRGSTDTQYF.